Detailed here is one TCR beta chain. Authors' methods: Cell counts per sample came from amplifying reference gene primers. Generated by immunoSEQ multiplex PCR, the TCRdb table keeps only in-frame clones and is missing some. V and J calls and clone size come straight from that table; D and trimming were deduced from the DNA. The sample has roughly 240,000 clones; just under 85% are singletons. The data are from a study of blood T cell repertoires in COVID-19. Study as a whole: Sites in the United States, Italy and Spain provided acute and convalescent COVID-19 samples. PBMCs, B-cell-depleted T cells, or T cells provided the cDNA or gDNA that made up the material.

The sequenced sample consisted of peripheral blood. This TCR was sampled from an elderly woman with acute or convalescent COVID-19.

The CDR3 DNA sequence: TGTGCCAGCAGTTACTCCCTAGCGGGAGGGGGCGATGAGCAGTTCTTC. Amino acids: CASSYSLAGGGDEQFF. The rearrangement links TRBV6-6 to TRBJ2-1, with 12 nucleotides matching TRBD2. J lost 8 bases, V lost 0 bases, and 5 bases had no gene match. Germline lookup yields CDR1 MNHNY and CDR2 SVGAGI (reference sequence). The CDR3 spans 16 residues.